Listed below are T cell receptor beta chains from one sample, sequenced in a study of blood T cell repertoires in COVID-19. Here immunoSEQ multiplex PCR was the method, and the copy in TCRdb shows in-frame clones only, minus some. The table has roughly 200,000 clones, approximately 86% seen once; the top ten hold 10%. Material for sequencing was peripheral blood. The receptor source for this set is a woman aged 50 to 60 with COVID-19, enrolled during active disease. Each CDR3 is given with its conserved first and last residue. D genes are given only for firm matches. Where a row states a size, it is once, few, many or the class of an expanded clone; other rows omit it.

size: NA
D: TRBD2
V: TRBV6-2/TRBV6-3
J: TRBJ2-6
CDR3: CASSYGTIPSGANVLTF
DNA: TGTGCCAGCAGTTACGGGACTATCCCCTCTGGGGCCAACGTCCTGACTTTC

size: NA
D: TRBD1
V: TRBV7-3
J: TRBJ1-2
CDR3: CASSLTPRGADGYTF
DNA: TGTGCCAGCAGCTTAACCCCCAGGGGGGCTGATGGCTACACCTTC

size: NA
D: TRBD1
V: TRBV9
J: TRBJ2-3
CDR3: CASSSRQGNHLTDTQYF
DNA: TGTGCCAGCAGCTCTCGACAGGGAAACCATCTCACAGATACGCAGTATTTT

size: NA
D: TRBD2
V: TRBV7-2
J: TRBJ2-2
CDR3: CASSLLPSGGIGELFF
DNA: TGTGCCAGCAGCTTACTACCCAGCGGGGGTATCGGGGAGCTGTTTTTT

size: NA
D: NA
V: TRBV29-1
J: TRBJ1-2
CDR3: CSARSSLLGYTF
DNA: TGCAGCGCCAGGTCCAGCCTTTTAGGCTACACCTTC

size: once
D: TRBD1
V: TRBV28
J: TRBJ1-2
CDR3: CASSSGGEGYTF
DNA: TGTGCCAGCAGTTCAGGGGGCGAGGGCTACACCTTC

size: NA
D: NA
V: TRBV18
J: TRBJ2-6
CDR3: CASSPIAGYGANVLTF
DNA: TGTGCCAGCTCACCAATCGCAGGGTACGGGGCCAACGTCCTGACTTTC

size: NA
D: TRBD1
V: TRBV13
J: TRBJ1-6
CDR3: CASSQGQSSYNSPLHF
DNA: TGTGCCAGCAGCCAGGGACAGAGCTCCTATAATTCACCCCTCCACTTT

size: NA
D: NA
V: TRBV27
J: TRBJ2-5
CDR3: CASSTKGFSRETQYF
DNA: TGTGCCAGCAGCACTAAGGGGTTCTCCAGGGAGACCCAGTACTTC

size: NA
D: NA
V: TRBV11-2
J: TRBJ1-2
CDR3: CASSPRGGTRYGYTF
DNA: TGTGCCAGCAGCCCACGGGGGGGGACACGTTATGGCTACACCTTC

size: NA
D: TRBD1
V: TRBV6-5
J: TRBJ2-3
CDR3: CASTMGQSTDTQYF
DNA: TGTGCCAGCACCATGGGACAGAGCACAGATACGCAGTATTTT

size: NA
D: NA
V: TRBV2
J: TRBJ1-1
CDR3: CASSDRGRAEAFF
DNA: TGTGCCAGCAGTGACCGTGGGCGAGCTGAAGCTTTCTTT

size: NA
D: TRBD1
V: TRBV6-1
J: TRBJ2-1
CDR3: CASSPGTGTYNEQFF
DNA: TGTGCCAGCAGTCCCGGGACAGGGACCTACAATGAGCAGTTCTTC

size: NA
D: NA
V: TRBV7-2
J: TRBJ1-5
CDR3: CASSQSGNQPQHF
DNA: TGTGCCAGCAGCCAGTCGGGGAATCAGCCCCAGCATTTT

size: NA
D: NA
V: TRBV12-5
J: TRBJ1-2
CDR3: CASAGGDGRFTF
DNA: TGTGCTAGTGCCGGAGGAGACGGACGTTTCACCTTC

size: NA
D: NA
V: TRBV28
J: TRBJ1-2
CDR3: CASLRGDYYGYTF
DNA: TGTGCCAGCCTCCGGGGGGATTACTATGGCTACACCTTC

size: many
D: NA
V: TRBV3-1/TRBV3-2
J: TRBJ1-5
CDR3: CASSQGARQPQHF
DNA: TGTGCCAGCAGCCAGGGGGCGAGGCAGCCCCAGCATTTT

size: NA
D: TRBD1
V: TRBV5-1
J: TRBJ1-5
CDR3: CASSPTGGNQPQHF
DNA: TGCGCCAGCAGCCCTACAGGGGGCAATCAGCCCCAGCATTTT

size: NA
D: NA
V: TRBV6-1
J: TRBJ1-3
CDR3: CASSEAGGGGNSGNTIYF
DNA: TGTGCCAGCAGTGAAGCGGGTGGGGGGGGAAACTCTGGAAACACCATATATTTT

size: once
D: NA
V: TRBV7-2
J: TRBJ2-1
CDR3: CASSQRASPSDEQFF
DNA: TGTGCCAGCAGCCAGAGGGCGTCCCCTTCGGATGAGCAGTTCTTC

size: once
D: NA
V: TRBV12-3/TRBV12-4
J: TRBJ2-3
CDR3: CASSFLDTQYF
DNA: TGTGCCAGCAGTTTCTTGGATACGCAGTATTTT

size: NA
D: NA
V: TRBV5-4
J: TRBJ2-2
CDR3: CASSPRGYGGGGGELFF
DNA: TGTGCCAGCAGCCCGAGGGGATACGGGGGAGGTGGCGGGGAGCTGTTTTTT

size: NA
D: NA
V: TRBV5-1
J: TRBJ1-1
CDR3: CASSSGDTEAFF
DNA: TGCGCCAGCAGCTCAGGGGACACTGAAGCTTTCTTT

size: NA
D: NA
V: TRBV7-7
J: TRBJ2-2
CDR3: CASSITENTGELFF
DNA: TGTGCCAGCAGCATCACAGAGAACACCGGGGAGCTGTTTTTT

size: NA
D: TRBD1
V: TRBV7-9
J: TRBJ2-2
CDR3: CASSEDRGPPGELFF
DNA: TGTGCCAGCAGCGAAGACAGGGGGCCCCCCGGGGAGCTGTTTTTT

size: NA
D: NA
V: TRBV18
J: TRBJ2-2
CDR3: CASSSQTGLTGELFF
DNA: TGTGCCAGCTCATCCCAGACAGGTCTTACCGGGGAGCTGTTTTTT

size: NA
D: NA
V: TRBV7-9
J: TRBJ1-1
CDR3: CASRGDTEAFF
DNA: TGTGCCAGCCGGGGGGACACTGAAGCTTTCTTT

size: NA
D: NA
V: TRBV5-5
J: TRBJ2-1
CDR3: CASSLGIPGQFF
DNA: TGTGCCAGCAGCTTGGGAATCCCAGGTCAGTTCTTC

size: NA
D: TRBD2
V: TRBV10-1
J: TRBJ2-3
CDR3: CASSDRWRGAIPSTDTQYF
DNA: TGCGCCAGCAGTGATCGGTGGCGGGGGGCCATTCCTAGCACAGATACGCAGTATTTT

size: few
D: TRBD2
V: TRBV18
J: TRBJ2-3
CDR3: CASSPRLAGTSRSADTQYF
DNA: TGTGCCAGCTCACCGAGACTAGCGGGGACGTCAAGATCCGCAGATACGCAGTATTTT

size: NA
D: NA
V: TRBV15
J: TRBJ2-2
CDR3: CATSRPAWAAGELFF
DNA: TGTGCCACCAGCAGACCCGCGTGGGCCGCCGGGGAGCTGTTTTTT

size: NA
D: NA
V: TRBV5-1
J: TRBJ2-2
CDR3: CASSSLAGGSGELFF
DNA: TGCGCCAGCAGCTCCTTGGCCGGGGGATCCGGGGAGCTGTTTTTT

size: NA
D: TRBD2
V: TRBV11-2
J: TRBJ2-1
CDR3: CASSLGTSSYNEQFF
DNA: TGTGCCAGCAGCTTAGGGACTAGCTCCTACAATGAGCAGTTCTTC

size: NA
D: NA
V: TRBV7-9
J: TRBJ2-7
CDR3: CASSPGGSYEQYF
DNA: TGTGCCAGCAGCCCGGGTGGGTCCTACGAGCAGTACTTC

size: NA
D: TRBD2
V: TRBV27
J: TRBJ2-2
CDR3: CASSSATSGGPGELFF
DNA: TGTGCCAGCAGTTCCGCGACTAGCGGGGGCCCCGGGGAGCTGTTTTTT

size: NA
D: TRBD1
V: TRBV24-1
J: TRBJ2-3
CDR3: CATSPTGAGTDTQYF
DNA: TGTGCCACCAGTCCGACAGGGGCAGGCACAGATACGCAGTATTTT

size: NA
D: TRBD1
V: TRBV5-1
J: TRBJ1-2
CDR3: CASSNRDRVNYGYTF
DNA: TGCGCCAGCAGCAACCGGGACAGGGTTAACTATGGCTACACCTTC

size: once
D: TRBD1
V: TRBV30
J: TRBJ1-1
CDR3: CAWSVFGTGNIGAFF
DNA: TGTGCCTGGAGTGTTTTTGGGACAGGTAATATTGGAGCTTTCTTT

size: NA
D: NA
V: TRBV30
J: TRBJ2-2
CDR3: CAWGKTGNTGELFF
DNA: TGTGCCTGGGGAAAGACAGGGAACACCGGGGAGCTGTTTTTT

size: NA
D: TRBD2
V: TRBV28
J: TRBJ2-5
CDR3: CASSPPGLAVQETQYF
DNA: TGTGCCAGCAGTCCTCCGGGACTAGCCGTGCAAGAGACCCAGTACTTC

size: NA
D: NA
V: TRBV3-1/TRBV3-2
J: TRBJ1-6
CDR3: CASSQEVYLDSPLHF
DNA: TGTGCCAGCAGCCAAGAAGTCTATCTGGATTCACCCCTCCACTTT